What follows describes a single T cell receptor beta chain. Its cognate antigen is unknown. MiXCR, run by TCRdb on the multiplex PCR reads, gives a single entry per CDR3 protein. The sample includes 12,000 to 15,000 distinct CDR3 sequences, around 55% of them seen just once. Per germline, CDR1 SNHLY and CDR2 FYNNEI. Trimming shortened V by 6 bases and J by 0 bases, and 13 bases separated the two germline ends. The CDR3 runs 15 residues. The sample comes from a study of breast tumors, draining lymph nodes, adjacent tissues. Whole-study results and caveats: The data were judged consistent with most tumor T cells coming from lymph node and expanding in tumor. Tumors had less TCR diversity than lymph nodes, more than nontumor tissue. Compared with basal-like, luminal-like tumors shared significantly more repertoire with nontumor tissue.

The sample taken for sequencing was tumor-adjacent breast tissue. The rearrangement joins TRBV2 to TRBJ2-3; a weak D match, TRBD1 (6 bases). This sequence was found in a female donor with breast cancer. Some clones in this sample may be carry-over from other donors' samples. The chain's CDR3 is CASRVQGASTDTQYF. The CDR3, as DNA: TGTGCCAGCAGGGTACAGGGAGCGAGCACAGATACGCAGTATTTT. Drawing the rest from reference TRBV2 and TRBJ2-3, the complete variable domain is EPEVTQTPSHQVTQMGQEVILRCVPISNHLYFYWYRQILGQKVEFLVSFYNNEISEKSEIFDDQFSVERPDGSNFTLKIRSTKLEDSAMYFCASRVQGASTDTQYFGPGTRLTVL.